One and the same sample provided the 32 T cell receptor beta chains below, sequenced in a study of OX40 agonist ivuxolimab in advanced cancers. Sequenced by immunoSEQ multiplex PCR; TCRdb stores in-frame clones only, minus some. The sample shows about 46,000 clones, about 85% of them seen only once. The material was CD4+ or CD8+ T cells sorted from blood, obtained in a trial of the OX40 agonist ivuxolimab. Receptors were obtained from an adult with an advanced solid tumor such as melanoma, head and neck, liver or kidney cancer.

The rearrangement joins TRBV4-1 to TRBJ1-2; 8 nucleotides align to TRBD1. Germline assignment: CDR1 MGHRA and CDR2 YSYEKL. This CDR3 comprises 19 residues. V trimming: 3 bases; J trimming: 8 bases; junction bases outside the gene matches: 23. The CDR3 loop reads CASSHMGRDRGRENSGYTF. The CDR3, as DNA: TGCGCCAGCAGCCATATGGGGCGCGACAGGGGACGAGAGAACAGCGGCTACACCTTC.

This clone was seen a handful of times. The rearrangement uses TRBV2 and TRBJ1-4; TRBD1 aligns across 7 bases. There are 14 residues in the CDR3. CDR1 and CDR2 (germline): SNHLY, FYNNEI. Trimming removed 6 bases from V and 5 bases from J; junction bases left unmatched: 6. In DNA, the CDR3 is TGTGCCAGCAGCATGACAGGGCCAAATGAAAAACTGTTTTTT. Its translation: CASSMTGPNEKLFF.

The chain combines TRBV5-6 with TRBJ1-2, with D tentatively TRBD1 (6 bases). From germline, CDR1 is SGHDT and CDR2 YYEEEE. V lost 4 bases, J lost 10 bases, and 11 bases lay in between. There are 11 residues in the CDR3. The CDR3 sequence: CASSAGQTYTF. As DNA, the CDR3 is TGTGCCAGCAGCGCCGGACAGACCTACACCTTC.

The chain carries TRBV6-1 and TRBJ1-5, with D possibly matching TRBD1 (6 bases). Trimming pared 6 bases from V and 6 bases from J, leaving 12 bases between. CDR1 is MNHNS and CDR2 is SASEGT in the germline V gene. The CDR3 loop spans 13 amino acids. DNA of the CDR3: TGTGCCAGCAGACAGGGATTCCCTCAGCCCCAGCATTTT. Protein product: CASRQGFPQPQHF.

The chain joins TRBV7-9 to TRBJ2-3; D not certain. V shed 5 bases and J shed 2 bases, with 14 bases lying between them. CDR1 SEHNR and CDR2 FQNEAQ come from the germline V gene (reference sequence). The CDR3 covers 15 residues. The CDR3 DNA reads TGTGCCAGCAGCGCCAAGGGTCCCACCACAGATACGCAGTATTTT. It is translated as CASSAKGPTTDTQYF. Drawing the rest from reference TRBV7-9 and TRBJ2-3, the complete variable domain is DTGVSQNPRHKITKRGQNVTFRCDPISEHNRLYWYRQTLGQGPEFLTYFQNEAQLEKSRLLSDRFSAERPKGSFSTLEIQRTEQGDSAMYLCASSAKGPTTDTQYFGPGTRLTVL.

This chain joins TRBV10-3 and TRBJ1-2, with TRBD1 matching over 12 bases. The length of the CDR3 is 12 residues. Losses at the gene ends were 10 bases for V and 8 bases for J; bases not matched to a gene: 5. Germline V gives CDR1 ENHRY, CDR2 SYGVKD. Here the CDR3 reads CATGQGAEGYTF. CDR3 bases: TGTGCCACGGGACAGGGGGCGGAAGGCTACACCTTC.

The chain employs TRBV28 and TRBJ2-1; the D gene is possibly TRBD2 (5 bases). CDR3 size: 15 residues. Trimming pared 3 bases from V and 9 bases from J, leaving 18 bases between. Germline CDR1 reads MDHEN; CDR2 reads SYDVKM. CDR3 sequence reads: CASSFGSQTSGEQFF. In nucleotides, the CDR3 is TGTGCCAGCAGTTTCGGTTCGCAGACGAGCGGTGAGCAGTTCTTC.

This clone was detected once. The chain links TRBV29-1 to TRBJ2-2, with D possibly called TRBD1 or TRBD2 (5 bases each). V gave up 7 bases and J gave up 6 bases, with 12 bases separating them. CDR3 length equals 12 residues. Per the germline V gene, CDR1 is SQVTM and CDR2 is ANQGSEA. CDR3 nucleotides: TGCAGCGCCAAGAGGGGATCCGGGGAGCTGTTTTTT. It specifies CSAKRGSGELFF.

The chain recombines TRBV6-1 with TRBJ1-2; TRBD1 is a possible D gene (6 bases). Looked up from germline, CDR1 is MNHNS and CDR2 is SASEGT. V was shortened by 7 bases and J by 3 bases, with 9 bases between the two germline ends. The CDR3 totals 12 residues. In DNA form, the CDR3 reads TGTGCCAGCAAAGGGGGAGACTATGGCTACACCTTC. This sequence encodes CASKGGDYGYTF.

The genes are TRBV28 and TRBJ2-5; D is possibly TRBD1 (5 bases). Trimming left V 2 bases short and J 5 bases short, with 18 bases between. The germline gives CDR1 MDHEN, CDR2 SYDVKM. CDR3 length: 16 amino acids. The CDR3 bases are TGTGCCAGCAGTTTACAGGGCGGTACCATGGTGGAGACCCAGTACTTC. Translated: CASSLQGGTMVETQYF.

The J gene is TRBJ1-3, the V gene TRBV27; possible D gene TRBD1, 6 bases. The CDR3 runs 15 residues. CDR1 and CDR2 (germline): MNHEY, SMNVEV (reference sequence). V was pared by 6 bases and J by 2 bases, with 14 bases between. This CDR3 reads CASRPSGDPGNTIYF. The CDR3 nucleotides are TGTGCCAGCAGACCATCAGGGGATCCTGGAAACACCATATATTTT.

The rearrangement uses TRBV5-1 and TRBJ1-3; D may be TRBD1 (5 bases). Trimming cost V 2 bases and J 2 bases, with 8 bases left between them. The germline CDR1 and CDR2 sequences are SGHRS and YFSETQ. The CDR3 is 14 residues long. The CDR3 DNA reads as TGCGCCAGCAGCTTAGGGGTCACTGGAAACACCATATATTTT. It is translated as CASSLGVTGNTIYF.

The CDR3 loop reads CASSLVSGMGREQFF. DNA of the CDR3: TGTGCCAGCAGCTTAGTTAGCGGGATGGGACGGGAGCAGTTCTTC. The chain links TRBV11-2 to TRBJ2-1; 8 nucleotides agree with TRBD2. J lost 10 bases, V lost 1 base, and 9 bases had no gene match. Germline V gene data show CDR1 as SGHAT and CDR2 as FQNNGV. There are 15 residues in the CDR3.

V is TRBV7-9 and J is TRBJ1-5, with D tentatively TRBD1 (5 bases). The V and J ends lost 5 bases and 5 bases respectively, with 7 bases between them. The CDR3 has 12 amino acids. Germline assignment: CDR1 SEHNR and CDR2 FQNEAQ (reference sequence). CDR3 sequence (DNA): TGTGCCAGCAGCCGGGACCATCAGCCCCAGCATTTT. Protein sequence: CASSRDHQPQHF.

This clone was recorded only once. V and J are TRBV27 and TRBJ1-3; no clear D gene. In germline, CDR1 is MNHEY, CDR2 SMNVEV (reference sequence). The length of the CDR3 is 19 residues. V lost 7 bases, J lost 0 bases, and 25 bases lay in between. Written as DNA, the CDR3 is TGTGCCAGCACTGCAAGACTCGGACTGGAACCGACCTCTGGAAACACCATATATTTT. It specifies CASTARLGLEPTSGNTIYF.

The chain combines TRBV5-1 with TRBJ2-7; 9 nucleotides line up with TRBD1. V was clipped by 4 bases and J by 3 bases; unmatched bases: 8. The CDR3 has 15 residues. In germline, CDR1 is SGHRS, CDR2 YFSETQ. CDR3 protein: CASSAWTGELYEQYF. The CDR3 nucleotides read TGCGCCAGCAGCGCCTGGACAGGGGAACTCTACGAGCAGTACTTC.

This chain links TRBV18 with TRBJ1-4; D is undetermined. CDR1 is KGHSH, CDR2 LQKENI, per germline. The V gene lost 6 bases and the J gene lost 4 bases, with 12 bases spanning the gap. The CDR3 is 14 amino acids. CDR3 nucleotide sequence: TGTGCCAGCTCTACCAGTTCCGATAATGAAAAACTGTTTTTT. This encodes CASSTSSDNEKLFF.

This chain connects TRBV19 to TRBJ2-1; 7 bases align to TRBD2. The germline gives CDR1 LNHDA, CDR2 SQIVND (reference sequence). V lost 5 bases, J lost 4 bases, and 8 bases stayed unmatched. The CDR3 totals 15 residues. CDR3 in DNA: TGTGCCAGTAGTGATGGAGCGGGGCGATACAATGAGCAGTTCTTC. Encoded protein: CASSDGAGRYNEQFF.

The chain recombines TRBV7-3 with TRBJ1-1, with D unclear. Germline lookup yields CDR1 SGHTA and CDR2 FQGTGA. V dropped 5 bases and J dropped 1 base, with 5 bases sitting between them. The CDR3 consists of 12 residues. The CDR3 bases are TGTGCCAGCAGCCCCCAGAACACTGAAGCTTTCTTT. Residues: CASSPQNTEAFF.

The genes are TRBV5-1 and TRBJ1-2; TRBD1 matches 7 bases. Germline CDR1 SGHRS, CDR2 YFSETQ. With V trimmed by 1 base and J by 5 bases, 5 bases remained unmatched. The CDR3 contains 14 residues. For the CDR3, the DNA is TGCGCCAGCAGCTTGCCAGTGACAGGGTATGGCTACACCTTC. Translated: CASSLPVTGYGYTF. Based on the CDR3 plus reference TRBV5-1 and TRBJ1-2, the full variable domain is KAGVTQTPRYLIKTRGQQVTLSCSPISGHRSVSWYQQTPGQGLQFLFEYFSETQRNKGNFPGRFSGRQFSNSRSEMNVSTLELGDSALYLCASSLPVTGYGYTFGSGTRLTVV.

This chain joins TRBV6-1 and TRBJ2-5; TRBD1 matches at 10 bases. J lost 11 bases, V lost 2 bases, and 14 bases had no gene match. The length of the CDR3 is 16 residues. Germline V lookup: CDR1 MNHNS, CDR2 SASEGT. This CDR3 is CASSELPGQGVGEQYF. CDR3 DNA: TGTGCCAGCAGTGAATTGCCCGGACAGGGGGTTGGGGAGCAGTACTTC.

The V and J genes are TRBV13 and TRBJ1-3; 10 nucleotides line up with TRBD1. This CDR3 has 15 amino acids. CDR1 and CDR2 from the germline V gene are PRHDT and FYEKMQ (reference sequence). The V gene end was trimmed by 5 bases and the J gene end by 4 bases; junction bases not matched to a gene: 5. CDR3 region: CASSHRDRGGNTIYF. CDR3 nucleotides: TGTGCCAGCAGCCACCGGGACAGGGGAGGAAACACCATATATTTT.

This clone appeared once. The chain couples TRBV18 to TRBJ1-1; no clear D. The V end was cut by 3 bases, the J end by 0 bases, with 5 bases between. CDR1 and CDR2 from the germline V gene are KGHSH and LQKENI. The CDR3 spans 13 residues. CDR3: CASSPPVNTEAFF. The CDR3 DNA is TGTGCCAGCTCACCCCCCGTGAACACTGAAGCTTTCTTT.

V and J are TRBV7-2 and TRBJ1-1; 10 nucleotides agree with TRBD1. Germline values: CDR1 SGHTA, CDR2 FQGNSA. The CDR3 has 14 amino acids. V shed 5 bases and J 5 bases; nucleotides not matched to a gene: 5. For the CDR3, the DNA is TGTGCCAGCAGCCAAGACAGGGGGCGGACTGAAGCTTTCTTT. Its protein product is CASSQDRGRTEAFF.

The CDR3 loop reads CASSLALGTGIYKTEAFF. The CDR3 nucleotides are TGTGCCAGCAGCTTAGCGTTGGGGACAGGAATTTACAAGACTGAAGCTTTCTTT. V is TRBV7-9 and J is TRBJ1-1; 8 bases are shared with TRBD1. V shed 0 bases and J 5 bases; nucleotides not matched to a gene: 14. The germline CDR1 and CDR2 sequences are SEHNR and FQNEAQ (reference sequence). The CDR3 loop spans 18 amino acids.

This chain connects TRBV30 to TRBJ2-5; possible D gene TRBD2, 7 bases. V shed 3 bases and J shed 10 bases, with 15 bases lying between them. CDR1 and CDR2 (germline): GTSNPN, SVGIG (reference sequence). The CDR3 sequence is 12 residues long. This CDR3 reads CAWREGGTIQYF. CDR3 sequence (DNA): TGTGCCTGGAGGGAGGGGGGGACGATCCAGTACTTC.

J is TRBJ2-3 and V is TRBV6-5, with 9 nucleotides matching TRBD1. The junction had 6 bases not matched to a gene; V was cut back by 7 bases and J by 1 base. CDR1 and CDR2 (germline): MNHEY, SVGAGI. The CDR3 length is 15 residues. This chain's CDR3 is CASTEQGARTDTQYF. Written as DNA, the CDR3 is TGTGCCAGCACGGAACAGGGGGCCCGCACAGATACGCAGTATTTT.

This rearrangement joins TRBV6-5 to TRBJ2-3; 12 bases line up with TRBD2. CDR3 length: 16 amino acids. V was clipped by 4 bases and J by 5 bases; unmatched bases: 7. Germline-derived CDR1 and CDR2 are MNHEY and SVGAGI. DNA for the CDR3: TGTGCCAGCAGTTTTTCTAGCGGGGGGGCCCGAGATACGCAGTATTTT. Translated, it gives CASSFSSGGARDTQYF.

This clone was seen just once. The V call is TRBV7-9, the J call TRBJ1-2; possibly TRBD1 for D (5 bases). The V gene's germline CDR1 is SEHNR and CDR2 FQNEAQ (reference sequence). Trimming took off 0 bases at V and 5 bases at J, with 10 bases between the two ends. The CDR3 totals 14 residues. CDR3 sequence reads: CASSLAREGYGYTF. In DNA form, the CDR3 reads TGTGCCAGCAGCTTAGCGCGCGAGGGGTATGGCTACACCTTC.

The chain has TRBV4-3 and TRBJ2-1; 7 nucleotides match TRBD2. Germline V gene data show CDR1 as LGHNA and CDR2 as YSLEER. J lost 0 bases, V lost 3 bases, and 5 bases had no gene match. The CDR3 runs 16 residues. The CDR3 is CASSHQIAGSYNEQFF. CDR3 DNA sequence: TGCGCCAGCAGCCACCAGATAGCGGGCTCCTACAATGAGCAGTTCTTC.

The J gene is TRBJ1-1, the V gene TRBV10-2; D uncertain. Germline V lookup: CDR1 WSHSY, CDR2 SAAADI. V was pared by 3 bases and J by 6 bases, with 5 bases between. This CDR3 has 11 residues. The CDR3 here is CASSDGAEAFF. In DNA, the CDR3 is TGCGCCAGCAGTGATGGGGCTGAAGCTTTCTTT.

The V call is TRBV6-1, the J call TRBJ2-5; either TRBD1 or TRBD2 may fit D (6 bases each). Germline V gene lookup returns CDR1 MNHNS and CDR2 SASEGT. CDR3 length equals 13 residues. Trimming stripped 7 bases from V and 5 bases from J, with 14 bases between. In DNA form, the CDR3 reads TGTGCCAGCACCAAGGGGGGATTGGAGACCCAGTACTTC. Its translation: CASTKGGLETQYF.